This T cell receptor (beta chain) was sequenced in a study of CD8 T cells in Susac syndrome. Points from the study as a whole: The authors acknowledged that the study's TCR sequencing and HLA analysis involved relatively few individuals.

Sequencing of TCR beta was performed on blood CD8+ T cells and on blood CD4+ T cells. Control patients had untreated stable or active relapsing-remitting multiple sclerosis by revised McDonald criteria. Reverse transcription used roughly 0.5 to 1 ug RNA and random hexamers. The amplification used immunoSEQ multiplex PCR on TCR beta CDR3; it spanned 54 Vbeta and 13 Jbeta. MiXCR was run by TCRdb on the immunoSEQ multiplex PCR reads, yielding one entry per CDR3 protein. Of about 200,000 distinct CDR3 sequences listed, about 95% are singletons. Worth noting for this clonotype: Its target is not known.

Germline assignment: CDR1 SGDLS and CDR2 YYNGEE. The V end lost 4 bases, the J end lost 6 bases, and 19 bases lay between the germline ends. CDR3 length: 15 residues. This TCR was sampled from a human donor with multiple sclerosis. The chain recombines TRBV9 with TRBJ1-1; D perhaps matches TRBD1 (5 bases). Input material: CD4+ T cells from PBMCs. CDR3: CASSRGGGIWAEAFF. The CDR3 coding sequence is TGTGCCAGCAGCCGCGGCGGGGGAATTTGGGCTGAAGCTTTCTTT.